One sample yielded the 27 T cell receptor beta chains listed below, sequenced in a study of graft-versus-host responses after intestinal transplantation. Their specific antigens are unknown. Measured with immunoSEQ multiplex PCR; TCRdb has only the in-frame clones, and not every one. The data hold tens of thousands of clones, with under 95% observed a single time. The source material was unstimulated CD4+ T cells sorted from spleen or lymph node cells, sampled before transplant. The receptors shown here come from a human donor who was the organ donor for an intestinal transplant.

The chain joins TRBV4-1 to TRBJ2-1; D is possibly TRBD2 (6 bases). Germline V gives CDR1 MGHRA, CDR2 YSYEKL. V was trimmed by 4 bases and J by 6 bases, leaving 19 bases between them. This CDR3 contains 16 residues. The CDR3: CASSRQRPGGINEQFF. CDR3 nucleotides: TGCGCCAGCAGCCGCCAACGCCCCGGGGGTATCAATGAGCAGTTCTTC.

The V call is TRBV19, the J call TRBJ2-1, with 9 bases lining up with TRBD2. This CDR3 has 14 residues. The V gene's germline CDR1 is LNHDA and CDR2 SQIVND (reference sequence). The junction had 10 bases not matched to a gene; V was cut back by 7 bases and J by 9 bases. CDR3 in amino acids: CASTGTSISSEQFF. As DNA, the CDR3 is TGTGCCAGTACCGGGACTAGCATCTCTTCTGAGCAGTTCTTC.

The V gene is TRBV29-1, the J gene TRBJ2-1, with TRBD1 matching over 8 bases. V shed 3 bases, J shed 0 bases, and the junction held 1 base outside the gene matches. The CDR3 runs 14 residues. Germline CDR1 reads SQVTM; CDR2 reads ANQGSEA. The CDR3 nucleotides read TGCAGCGTTGACGGACAGGGCTCCTACAATGAGCAGTTCTTC. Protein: CSVDGQGSYNEQFF.

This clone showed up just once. CDR3 coding DNA: TGTGCCAGCAGCTTAGTGCGTGGTTTCACCGGGGAGCTGTTTTTT. It yields the protein CASSLVRGFTGELFF. This rearrangement joins TRBV11-1 to TRBJ2-2; no definite D call. CDR1 is SGHAT and CDR2 is FQDESV in the germline V gene (reference sequence). CDR3 length equals 15 residues. Trimming cost V 1 base and J 4 bases, with 10 bases left between them.

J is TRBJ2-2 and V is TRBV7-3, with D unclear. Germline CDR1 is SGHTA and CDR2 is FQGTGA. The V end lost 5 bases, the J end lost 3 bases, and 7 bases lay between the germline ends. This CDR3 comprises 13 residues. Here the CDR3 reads CASSLYYTGELFF. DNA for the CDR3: TGTGCCAGCAGCCTGTACTACACCGGGGAGCTGTTTTTT.

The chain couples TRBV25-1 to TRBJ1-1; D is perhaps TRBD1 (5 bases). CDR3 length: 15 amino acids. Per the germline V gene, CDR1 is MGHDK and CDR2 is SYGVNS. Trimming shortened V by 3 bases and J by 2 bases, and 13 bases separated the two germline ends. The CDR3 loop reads CASSEAIDRNTEAFF. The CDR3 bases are TGTGCCAGCAGTGAGGCAATCGACAGAAACACTGAAGCTTTCTTT.

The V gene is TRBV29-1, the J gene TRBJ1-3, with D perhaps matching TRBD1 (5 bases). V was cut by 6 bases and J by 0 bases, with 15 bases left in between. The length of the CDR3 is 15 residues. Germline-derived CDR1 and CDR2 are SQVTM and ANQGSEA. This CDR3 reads CSVSPQGSSGNTIYF. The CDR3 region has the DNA TGCAGCGTGAGTCCGCAGGGCTCCTCTGGAAACACCATATATTTT.

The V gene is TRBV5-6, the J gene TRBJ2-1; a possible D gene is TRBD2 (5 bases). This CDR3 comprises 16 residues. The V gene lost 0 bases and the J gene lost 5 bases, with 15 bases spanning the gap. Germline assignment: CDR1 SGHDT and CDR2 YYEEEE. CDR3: CASSLVWGVGNNEQFF. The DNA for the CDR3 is TGTGCCAGCAGCTTGGTGTGGGGAGTAGGGAACAATGAGCAGTTCTTC. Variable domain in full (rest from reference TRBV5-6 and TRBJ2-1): DAGVTQSPTHLIKTRGQQVTLRCSPKSGHDTVSWYQQALGQGPQFIFQYYEEEERQRGNFPDRFSGHQFPNYSSELNVNALLLGDSALYLCASSLVWGVGNNEQFFGPGTRLTVL.

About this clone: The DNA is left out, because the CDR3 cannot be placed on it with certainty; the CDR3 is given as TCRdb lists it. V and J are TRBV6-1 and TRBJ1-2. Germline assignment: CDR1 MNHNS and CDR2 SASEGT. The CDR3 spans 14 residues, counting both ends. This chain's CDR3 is CASILASRLYGYTF.

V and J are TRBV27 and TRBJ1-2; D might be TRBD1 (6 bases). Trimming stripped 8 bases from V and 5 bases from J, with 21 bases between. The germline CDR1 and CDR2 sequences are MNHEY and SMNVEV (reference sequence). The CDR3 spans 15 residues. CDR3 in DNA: TGTGCCAGCCCACTAGACAGGACTCACCTTTATGGCTACACCTTC. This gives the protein CASPLDRTHLYGYTF.

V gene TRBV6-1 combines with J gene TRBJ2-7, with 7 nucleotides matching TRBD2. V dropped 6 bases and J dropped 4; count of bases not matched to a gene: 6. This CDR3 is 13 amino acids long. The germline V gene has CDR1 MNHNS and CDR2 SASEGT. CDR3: CASRRLAGYEQYF. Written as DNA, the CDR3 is TGTGCCAGCAGGAGACTAGCCGGATACGAGCAGTACTTC.

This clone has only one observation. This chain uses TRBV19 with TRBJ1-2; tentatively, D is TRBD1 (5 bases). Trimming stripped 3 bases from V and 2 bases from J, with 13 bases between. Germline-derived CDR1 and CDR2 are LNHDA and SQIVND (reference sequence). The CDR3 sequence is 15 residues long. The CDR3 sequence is CASSIMGRSNYGYTF. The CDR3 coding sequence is TGTGCCAGTAGTATCATGGGGCGTTCGAACTATGGCTACACCTTC.

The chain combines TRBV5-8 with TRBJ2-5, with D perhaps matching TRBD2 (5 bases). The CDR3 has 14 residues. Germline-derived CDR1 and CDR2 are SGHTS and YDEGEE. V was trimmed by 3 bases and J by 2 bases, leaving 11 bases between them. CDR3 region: CASSWGVAQETQYF. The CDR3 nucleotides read TGTGCCAGCAGCTGGGGAGTAGCTCAAGAGACCCAGTACTTC.

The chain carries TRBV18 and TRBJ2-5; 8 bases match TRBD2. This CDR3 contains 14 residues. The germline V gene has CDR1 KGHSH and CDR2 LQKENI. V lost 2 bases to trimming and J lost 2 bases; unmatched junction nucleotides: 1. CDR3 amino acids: CASSPGGGQETQYF. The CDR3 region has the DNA TGTGCCAGCTCACCAGGCGGGGGGCAAGAGACCCAGTACTTC.

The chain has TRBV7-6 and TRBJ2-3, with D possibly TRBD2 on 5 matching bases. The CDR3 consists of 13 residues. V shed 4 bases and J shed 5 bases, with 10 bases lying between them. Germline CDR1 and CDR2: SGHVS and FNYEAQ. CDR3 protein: CASSSYSVDTQYF. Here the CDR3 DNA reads TGTGCCAGCAGCTCCTATAGCGTAGATACGCAGTATTTT.

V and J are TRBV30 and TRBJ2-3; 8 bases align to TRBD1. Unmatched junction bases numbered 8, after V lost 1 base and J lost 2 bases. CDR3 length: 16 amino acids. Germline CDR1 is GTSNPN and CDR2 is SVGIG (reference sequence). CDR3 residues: CAWSADRGIFTDTQYF. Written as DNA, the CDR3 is TGTGCCTGGAGTGCCGACAGGGGAATATTCACAGATACGCAGTATTTT.

The CDR3 bases are TGCAGCGCCGAAAGGCTAGCGGGGGTTAACAATGAGCAGTTCTTC. Amino acids: CSAERLAGVNNEQFF. The chain combines TRBV29-1 with TRBJ2-1, with 10 bases identical to TRBD2. V trimming: 7 bases; J trimming: 5 bases; junction bases outside the gene matches: 11. The length of the CDR3 is 15 residues. CDR1 and CDR2 (germline): SQVTM, ANQGSEA.

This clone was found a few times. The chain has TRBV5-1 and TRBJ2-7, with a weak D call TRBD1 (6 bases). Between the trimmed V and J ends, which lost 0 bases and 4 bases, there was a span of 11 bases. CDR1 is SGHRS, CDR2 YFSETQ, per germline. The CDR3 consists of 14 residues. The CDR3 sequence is CASSLATGIYEQYF. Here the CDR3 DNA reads TGCGCCAGCAGCTTGGCAACAGGGATATACGAGCAGTACTTC.

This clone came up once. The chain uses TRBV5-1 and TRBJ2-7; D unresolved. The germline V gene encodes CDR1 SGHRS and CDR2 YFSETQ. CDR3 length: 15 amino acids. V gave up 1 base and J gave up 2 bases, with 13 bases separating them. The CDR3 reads CASSLISPGPYEQYF. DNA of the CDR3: TGCGCCAGCAGCTTGATTTCACCGGGTCCCTACGAGCAGTACTTC.

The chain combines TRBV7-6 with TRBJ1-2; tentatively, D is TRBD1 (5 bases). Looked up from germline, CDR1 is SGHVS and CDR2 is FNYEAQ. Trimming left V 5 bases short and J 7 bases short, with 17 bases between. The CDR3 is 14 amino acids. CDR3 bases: TGTGCCAGCAGCCCGCTTTCAGGGTCGGGTGGCTACACCTTC. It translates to CASSPLSGSGGYTF.

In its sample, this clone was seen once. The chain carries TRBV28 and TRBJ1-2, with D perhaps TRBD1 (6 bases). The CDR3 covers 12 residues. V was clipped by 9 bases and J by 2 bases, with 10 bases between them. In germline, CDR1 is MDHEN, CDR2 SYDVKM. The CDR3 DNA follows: TGTGCCAGTTATACAGGGAACTATGGCTACACCTTC. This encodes CASYTGNYGYTF.

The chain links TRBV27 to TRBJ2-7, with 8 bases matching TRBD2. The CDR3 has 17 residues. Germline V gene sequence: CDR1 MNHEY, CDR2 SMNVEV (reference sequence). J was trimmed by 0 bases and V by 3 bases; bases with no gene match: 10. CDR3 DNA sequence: TGTGCCAGCAGTTTTACTAGCGGAGGAGGGGCCTCCTACGAGCAGTACTTC. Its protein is CASSFTSGGGASYEQYF.

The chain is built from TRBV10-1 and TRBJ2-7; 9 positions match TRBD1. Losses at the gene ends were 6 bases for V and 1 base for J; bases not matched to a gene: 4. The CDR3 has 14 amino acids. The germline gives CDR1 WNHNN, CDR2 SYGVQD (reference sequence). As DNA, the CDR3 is TGCGCCAGCAGCCGGGACAGGGTTTCCTACGAGCAGTACTTC. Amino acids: CASSRDRVSYEQYF.

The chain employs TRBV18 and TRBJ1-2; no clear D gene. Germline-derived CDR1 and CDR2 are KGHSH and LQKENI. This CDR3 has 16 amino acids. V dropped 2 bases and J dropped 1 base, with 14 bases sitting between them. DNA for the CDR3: TGTGCCAGCTCACCAAACCACCCTGAGTTTAACTATGGCTACACCTTC. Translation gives CASSPNHPEFNYGYTF. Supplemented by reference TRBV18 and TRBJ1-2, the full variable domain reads NAGVMQNPRHLVRRRGQEARLRCSPMKGHSHVYWYRQLPEEGLKFMVYLQKENIIDESGMPKERFSAEFPKEGPSILRIQQVVRGDSAAYFCASSPNHPEFNYGYTFGSGTRLTVV.

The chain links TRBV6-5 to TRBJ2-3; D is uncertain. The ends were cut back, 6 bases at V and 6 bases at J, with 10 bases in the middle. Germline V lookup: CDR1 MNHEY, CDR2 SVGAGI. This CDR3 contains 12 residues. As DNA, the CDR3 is TGTGCCAGCAGCCCCACACAGGATACGCAGTATTTT. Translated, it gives CASSPTQDTQYF.

CDR3 DNA sequence: TGTGCCAGCAGCTTTTGGAGGCCGCCCCTCAATGAGCAGTTCTTC. The encoded protein is CASSFWRPPLNEQFF. V and J are TRBV11-2 and TRBJ2-1; TRBD2 is a possible D gene (5 bases). In germline, CDR1 is SGHAT, CDR2 FQNNGV. This CDR3 has 15 residues. V gave up 3 bases and J gave up 6 bases, with 15 bases separating them. Complete variable domain (other parts from reference TRBV11-2 and TRBJ2-1): EAGVAQSPRYKIIEKRQSVAFWCNPISGHATLYWYQQILGQGPKLLIQFQNNGVVDDSQLPKDRFSAERLKGVDSTLKIQPAKLEDSAVYLCASSFWRPPLNEQFFGPGTRLTVL.

This CDR3 is CASSYSLAETYEQYF. CDR3 sequence (DNA): TGTGCCAGCAGTTACTCGCTAGCGGAAACCTACGAGCAGTACTTC. This sequence joins TRBV6-5 and TRBJ2-7, with 7 nucleotides matching TRBD2. The CDR3 length is 15 residues. Germline V lookup: CDR1 MNHEY, CDR2 SVGAGI. The V gene end was trimmed by 0 bases and the J gene end by 2 bases; junction bases not matched to a gene: 4.